The present entry profiles one T cell receptor beta chain with its context. Its cognate antigen is unknown. These data come from a study of cytomegalovirus exposure and HLA in healthy donors. Germline trimming cut 5 bases from V and 0 bases from J; bases unmatched to any gene: 7. CDR1 MNHEY and CDR2 SMNVEV come from the germline V gene (reference sequence). The CDR3 has 18 amino acids. This PCR relied on a set of 60 Vbeta primers and 13 Jbeta primers. Sequencing was performed with immunoSEQ multiplex PCR; in TCRdb, only in-frame clones are kept and a portion is missing. The sample has over 100,000 clones; roughly two thirds are singletons. Study-wide findings and caveats: It has been reported that TCR beta sequences accurately predicted the HLA-A and HLA-B alleles of most subjects.

The sample was PBMCs. V gene TRBV27 combines with J gene TRBJ2-1, with 13 bases lining up with TRBD2. This TCR derives from a woman in her twenties or thirties in good health and CMV-seronegative. The CDR3 DNA reads as TGTGCCAGCAGTGACACTAGCGGGAGGGCCAACTCCTACAATGAGCAGTTCTTC. Translated: CASSDTSGRANSYNEQFF.